What follows is one TCR beta chain and its context. The source of the sample is a study of blood T cell repertoires in COVID-19. Overall study: COVID-19 samples from acute and convalescent phases originated in the United States, Italy and Spain. T cells, B-cell-depleted T cells, or PBMCs supplied cDNA or gDNA.

Germline CDR1 SGHTA, CDR2 FQGNSA. The CDR3 is 16 amino acids. The junction had 2 bases not matched to a gene; V was cut back by 1 base and J by 1 base. In the authors' workflow: Amplified reference gene primers provided the basis for estimating nucleated cell counts. Sequenced by immunoSEQ multiplex PCR; TCRdb stores in-frame clones only, minus some. The V and J calls and the clone size are those of that table, but D and trimming were determined from the DNA. This sample yields nearly 100,000 clones, of which approximately 84% are seen a single time; 15% to 20% belongs to the top ten. The sequencing sample was made of peripheral blood. The TCR comes from a woman aged 55-75 years with acute or convalescent COVID-19. The J gene is TRBJ2-5, the V gene TRBV7-2; 11 bases match TRBD2. The CDR3 region is CASSLGTSGGQETQYF. The CDR3 nucleotides read TGTGCCAGCAGCTTAGGTACTAGCGGGGGCCAAGAGACCCAGTACTTC.